This TCR beta chain stems from a study of cytomegalovirus exposure and HLA in healthy donors (dated by TCRdb to 2016 to 2017). For context, the study as a whole: An earlier analysis of roughly 500 of the donors reported 250 to 300 Gb of sequence data and 117 million unique TCR beta sequences from roughly 180 million T cells. About 300 gigabases of sequencing data and tens of millions of unique TCR sequences were included in an early release covering about 620 HLA-typed donors. Of the roughly 390 genotyped donors, about 80% fell in the genetic ancestry cluster associated with self-reported Caucasian donors. The study was designed to test whether signatures of past pathogen exposure could be identified by cataloging public T cell receptors. The T cell repertoires of some 670 subjects were profiled by immunosequencing and related to cytomegalovirus serostatus. Besides the first cohort of 500 to 700 subjects, a separate validation cohort made up of 90 to 150 different subjects was used. To predict cytomegalovirus infection status, the study brought together high-throughput TCR immunosequencing, statistical association of individual TCRs with disease status, and machine learning. In a later analysis, previously published TCR beta repertoires from 550 to 700 donors were re-analyzed and high-resolution HLA genotyping was added so that TCR occurrence patterns could be studied. Rather than drawing on any new phenotypic data, the later analysis identified candidate immune exposures from TCR beta sequences and the way those sequences occurred across donors. An earlier analysis of 500 to 650 of the donors applied high-throughput TCR beta sequencing to assess whether each TCR beta V gene segment acted as functional or pseudogenic. Donor age, sex, ethnicity and CMV serostatus were collected together with the repertoire data. A later genetic analysis took genome-wide SNP genotypes for about 55% of the 666 donors and used that subset as a discovery cohort. All discovery cohort repertoires had been generated using a single sequencing platform. HLA typing included class I and class II loci at four-digit resolution. Typing coverage differed by locus: A, B, C, DRB1 and DQB1 were typed in about 629-630 donors, DQA1 in 522, DPA1 in 600 to 610, and DPB1 in approximately 450. About 5 DR-DQ haplotypes were handled as single units for association and clustering, since linkage in the cohort was strong. Across some 400 genotyped donors of the cohort, an average of about 240,000 unique TCR beta nucleotide sequences per donor were sequenced, and roughly a sixth of those sequences were non-productive.

Details on this clone: Its antigen specificity is not known. The input lacks base qualities; no much larger clone sits a single base away.

The CDR3 sequence holds 13 residues, the cysteine and phenylalanine included. Only CDR3 DNA is held: 39 bases, read in frame from base 1. Trimming at the junction amounts to 1 base on V and 7 bases on J, and the germline ends lie 8 bases apart. From the germline V gene, CDR1 is LGHNA and CDR2 is YSLEER. The library was generated by the immunoSEQ multiplex PCR assay. The multiplex PCR relied on a mix of 60 forward primers for TCR Vbeta segments and 13 reverse primers for TCR Jbeta segments. A multiplex PCR assay on genomic DNA amplified the CDR3 region of rearranged TCR beta genes. The Illumina HiSeq System was used to sequence the amplified TCR beta libraries as 87-base-pair reads. The paper's processing steps were these. In a later analysis, 80 million or so unique TCR beta chains were counted across the approximately 640 repertoires, and roughly 11 million of these chains were shared by at least two donors. A nearest-neighbor algorithm error-corrected the raw reads and collapsed the reads into unique sequences, merging closely related sequences to remove PCR and sequencing errors. V, D and J gene segments were assigned by aligning CDR3 sequences to IMGT reference sequences. For a sequence to be retained, a match of at least six nucleotides was required to both a V gene segment and a J gene segment. Rearrangements were classified as productive when the CDR3 lacked stop codons and remained in frame with V and J, and all other rearrangements were classified as non-productive. CDR3 was defined according to IMGT convention as the region running from the second conserved V-encoded cysteine to the conserved J-encoded phenylalanine. The earlier analysis of more than 450 of the donors excluded sequences that lacked an unambiguous match to a single V gene segment. In an earlier analysis of 587 of the donors, V segments were called functional above 56.7% productive rearrangements and were called segregating when the between-donor standard deviation exceeded 5%. A statistical classification framework was built to diagnose cytomegalovirus status from the catalog of TCR beta chain sequences. In a later analysis, V and J genes were assigned by comparing TCR nucleotide sequences against IMGT/GENE-DB human TR gene sequences. A later analysis assigned CDR3 sequences and most-parsimonious VDJ recombination scenarios with the TCRdist pipeline. In a later analysis, every TCR beta chain was defined by the combination of its CDR3 amino acid sequence and its V-gene family, and reads without a unique V-gene family were dropped. In a later analysis, 500 to 650 highly shared, low-generation-probability nucleotide sequences were removed to address suspected cross-contamination and a sequencing artifact. A later analysis calculated a clonal expansion index for each public chain from normalized within-repertoire ranks of inferred template counts. In a later analysis, generation probabilities were computed with a VDJ recombination model fitted to out-of-frame rearrangements, and the resulting probabilities were checked against IGoR. Hypergeometric tests were used in a later analysis to score TCR-TCR, TCR-HLA and TCR-CMV co-occurrence, with a repertoire-size bias correction applied to the TCR pairs. In a later analysis, false discovery rates were estimated by permuting HLA or CMV assignments 20 times. In a later analysis, co-occurring TCRs were grouped using DBSCAN, and TCRdist sequence similarity was added for clustering within HLA-allele-positive subsets. Repertoires with fewer than 30,000 or more than 120,000 public chains, plus five repertoires with anomalous nucleotide sharing, were excluded from co-occurrence clustering. Entries here come from immuneACCESS through TCRdb and include only in-frame sequences with V and J called. Some clones fail to appear in such tables; in the studies checked, an unresolved V gene covers under half of the shortfall, and the cause of the remainder is unknown. V and J calls plus clone size are reproduced from that table; the DNA served to infer D and trimming. This sample lists 150,000 or so clones; 80% to 90% were detected once. Approximately 2% of the sample is in the top ten clones.

The cohort was made up of 650 to 700 healthy bone marrow donors. At the time of sampling, all cohort members were nominally healthy, though unrecorded immune exposures were likely present. The donor was CMV seronegative and belonged to the group of under 400 seronegative cohort members. Every donor gave a peripheral blood sample, and the peripheral blood mononuclear cells from that sample were used for TCR beta sequencing. The Qiagen DNeasy Blood Extraction Kit was used to extract genomic DNA from the blood cell samples. Broader findings and caveats from the paper: Because the 87-base-pair reads could not distinguish some IMGT-functional V segments, including TRBV6-2 and TRBV6-3, those segments were excluded. Strong co-occurrence of HLA alleles, especially DR and DQ, made assigning TCR associations to individual alleles difficult. A later analysis reported that several top co-occurrence clusters appeared linked to parvovirus B19, influenza, CMV and Epstein-Barr virus. Because counts were too low, 15 to 20 rarely observed V segments, including chromosome 9 orphons, were left out of the earlier analysis of about 620 of the donors. A further reported finding was that TCR beta sequences accurately predicted the HLA-A and HLA-B alleles for most subjects in the first cohort. The cohort was sequenced for TCR beta chains only, and without alpha or paired-chain data the features that could be detected were limited. In both the original and validation cohorts, the classifier was reported to diagnose cytomegalovirus status with high specificity and sensitivity. Because HLA typing was missing for some donors at each locus, association tests included only the typed subset. The only immune exposure information available for the cohort was CMV serostatus. In a later analysis, HLA-associated TCR beta chains were found to be more clonally expanded and to have lower generation probabilities than equally common non-associated chains. Roughly uniform sequencing depth across donors was assumed in presence/absence analyses, although this assumption may not hold. A few of the identified cytomegalovirus-associated TCR beta chains were confirmed in vitro to be specific for cytomegalovirus antigens. Most TCR sequences were observed very rarely across donors, whereas some public TCRs were present in many individuals. In a later analysis, most CMV-associated TCR beta chains were found to appear HLA-restricted, with HLA associations seemingly driven largely by CMV exposure. In an earlier analysis of roughly 500 of the donors, most TCR beta V segments appeared in productive rearrangements about 87% or about 30% of the time, broadly matching IMGT annotations. The sequencing pipeline was judged likely to have produced a cluster of highly shared sequence variants as a technical artifact. The authors suggested that the approach could potentially be generalized to other disease states and immunological phenotypes. Correlated functional status among segregating V segments might reflect linkage disequilibrium, but an unknown experimental factor could not be ruled out. An association between a missense DCLRE1C variant and V-gene and J-gene trimming of TCR beta chains was found in a later genetic analysis and replicated in an independent cohort. According to a later analysis, TCR association rates differed among HLA loci, with DRB1 alleles showing the most associated TCRs and HLA-C alleles showing the fewest. A later analysis associated some 17,000 TCR beta sequences with specific HLA alleles at a false discovery rate of 0.05. A later genetic analysis reported fewer N-insertions in productive TCRs among donors in an Asian-associated ancestry cluster than the approximately 700-donor mean. The study gave a list of about 160 TCR beta chains associated with cytomegalovirus.

Input material: PBMCs. The source is a man between 18 and 35 years old in good health and CMV-seronegative. This receptor chain uses TRBV4-3 and TRBJ1-3, with no confident D gene call. This receptor has the CDR3 CASSQGVGNTIYF. The nucleotides read TGCGCCAGCAGCCAAGGTGTGGGCAACACCATATATTTT.